The entry that follows covers one TCR beta chain sequence. Its antigen is unknown. Per-base quality was not reported, and no clone a single base away is much larger than it. Separate from the approximately 730-subject first cohort, the validation cohort of 120 subjects was the group to which the donors belonged. V loses 5 bases, J loses 0 bases, and the germline ends lie 8 bases apart. The CDR3 covers 14 residues, taking in both the cysteine and the phenylalanine. This entry keeps only the CDR3 DNA: 42 bases, framed from base 1. CDR1 SNHLY and CDR2 FYNNEI are derived from the germline V gene. The receptor library was made with the immunoSEQ multiplex PCR assay. Per the authors' processing: A statistical classification framework was built to diagnose cytomegalovirus status from the catalog of TCR beta chain sequences. This immuneACCESS table, as held by TCRdb, lists in-frame sequences with V and J called but not all clones. Of the missing ones, under half trace to an unresolved V gene in checked studies; the others have no known cause. The V and J calls and clone size are taken from that table; D and trimming were inferred from the DNA. Across this sample there are 180,000 or so clones, with around 86% seen only once. Approximately 7.7% of the sample rests with the top ten.

This sample was taken from a study of cytomegalovirus exposure and HLA in healthy donors (dated 2017 in TCRdb). In terms of the full investigation: According to a later analysis, one platform produced both the roughly 120 validation repertoires and the 670 or so repertoires of the first cohort. In addition to the first cohort of roughly 700 subjects, a separate validation cohort of 130 or so different subjects was used. The study combined high-throughput TCR immunosequencing, statistical association of individual TCRs with disease status, and machine learning to predict cytomegalovirus infection status. The study aimed to test whether signatures of past pathogen exposure could be identified by cataloging public T cell receptors.

What the study reported, not specific to this receptor: Most TCR sequences were observed very rarely across donors, whereas some public TCRs were present in many individuals. A later analysis found that TCRs clustered in the first cohort also tended to co-occur in the 120 validation repertoires, with 90% to 95% of cluster scores above 0. Cytomegalovirus status was reported to be diagnosed by the classifier with high specificity and sensitivity in both the original and validation cohorts. The study listed 164 TCR beta chains as associated with cytomegalovirus. The validation cohort had no HLA typing available for a later analysis, so co-occurrence within that cohort was assessed over all 120 or so repertoires. The authors suggested that the approach could potentially be generalized to other disease states and immunological phenotypes. Three of the identified cytomegalovirus-associated TCR beta chains were confirmed in vitro to be specific for cytomegalovirus antigens.

This clonotype was sampled from a man aged 25 to 40 in good health and CMV-seropositive. This receptor chain uses TRBV2 and TRBJ2-4, with an unclear D gene assignment. The sequenced sample consisted of PBMCs. For the CDR3, the sequence is CASSRTVAKNIQYF. The DNA sequence is as follows: TGTGCCAGCAGTCGAACAGTAGCCAAAAACATTCAGTACTTC.